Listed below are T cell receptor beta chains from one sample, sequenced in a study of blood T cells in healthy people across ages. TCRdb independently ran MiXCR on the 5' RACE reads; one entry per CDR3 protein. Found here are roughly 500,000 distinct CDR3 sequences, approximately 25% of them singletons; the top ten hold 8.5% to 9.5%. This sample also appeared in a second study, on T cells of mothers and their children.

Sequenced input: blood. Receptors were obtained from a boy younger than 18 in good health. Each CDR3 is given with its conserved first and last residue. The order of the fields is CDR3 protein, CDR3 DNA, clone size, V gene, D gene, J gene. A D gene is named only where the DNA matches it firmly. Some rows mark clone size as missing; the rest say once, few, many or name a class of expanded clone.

CDR3: CASSPRTGDYNEQFF
DNA: TGTGCCAGCAGCCCACGGACAGGGGACTACAATGAGCAGTTCTTC
size: NA
V: TRBV11-2
D: TRBD1
J: TRBJ2-1

CDR3: CASSYGDTPTGELFF
DNA: TGTGCCAGCAGCTACGGGGACACTCCCACCGGGGAGCTGTTTTTT
size: few
V: TRBV7-3
D: NA
J: TRBJ2-2

CDR3: CASSRQGGNEKLFF
DNA: TGTGCCAGCAGCCGACAGGGGGGTAATGAAAAACTGTTTTTT
size: few
V: TRBV6-6
D: TRBD1
J: TRBJ1-4

CDR3: CASSSTQLAGVTNEQFF
DNA: TGTGCCAGCAGTTCCACTCAACTAGCGGGAGTAACGAATGAGCAGTTCTTC
size: few
V: TRBV7-2
D: TRBD2
J: TRBJ2-1

CDR3: CAISDQGERQPQHF
DNA: TGTGCCATCAGTGATCAGGGCGAAAGGCAGCCCCAGCATTTT
size: NA
V: TRBV10-3
D: NA
J: TRBJ1-5

CDR3: CASSQGGSCTIYF
DNA: TGCGCCAGCAGCCAAGGGGGCAGCTGCACCATATATTTT
size: NA
V: TRBV4-3
D: NA
J: TRBJ1-3

CDR3: CSVEITANTEAFF
DNA: TGCAGCGTTGAGATAACAGCGAACACTGAAGCTTTCTTT
size: many
V: TRBV29-1
D: NA
J: TRBJ1-1

CDR3: CSASRGKGVQETQYF
DNA: TGCAGTGCTAGTAGAGGGAAAGGGGTCCAAGAGACCCAGTACTTC
size: NA
V: TRBV20-1
D: NA
J: TRBJ2-5

CDR3: CATSRDFVMANIRTDTQYF
DNA: TGTGCCACCAGCAGAGACTTCGTGATGGCGAATATCCGCACAGATACGCAGTATTTT
size: few
V: TRBV15
D: NA
J: TRBJ2-3

CDR3: CASSYILGDTPYEQYF
DNA: TGTGCCAGCAGTTACATACTCGGGGACACCCCCTACGAGCAGTACTTC
size: NA
V: TRBV6-2/TRBV6-3
D: NA
J: TRBJ2-7

CDR3: CSARNAIAKNIQYF
DNA: TGCAGTGCTCGTAACGCTATAGCCAAAAACATTCAGTACTTC
size: NA
V: TRBV20-1
D: NA
J: TRBJ2-4

CDR3: CASSQEMGGTGSTDTQYF
DNA: TGCGCCAGCAGCCAAGAGATGGGAGGGACAGGGAGCACAGATACGCAGTATTTT
size: NA
V: TRBV4-3
D: TRBD1
J: TRBJ2-3

CDR3: CASSLGASGLTEQYF
DNA: TGTGCCAGCAGCCTCGGGGCTAGCGGGCTTACGGAGCAGTACTTC
size: few
V: TRBV3-1
D: TRBD2
J: TRBJ2-7

CDR3: CASSLGRTAQETQYF
DNA: TGTGCCAGCAGCTTGGGCAGAACAGCCCAAGAGACCCAGTACTTC
size: few
V: TRBV7-9
D: NA
J: TRBJ2-5

CDR3: CSAQDRSGASYNEQFF
DNA: TGCAGTGCTCAGGACCGAAGCGGGGCCTCCTACAATGAGCAGTTCTTC
size: NA
V: TRBV20-1
D: TRBD2
J: TRBJ2-1

CDR3: CASSLQDRGLETQYF
DNA: TGCGCCAGCAGCTTGCAGGACAGGGGGCTGGAGACCCAGTACTTC
size: few
V: TRBV5-1
D: TRBD1
J: TRBJ2-5

CDR3: CSARDSRPSTDTQYF
DNA: TGCAGTGCTAGAGATTCCCGGCCTAGCACAGATACGCAGTATTTT
size: NA
V: TRBV20-1
D: NA
J: TRBJ2-3

CDR3: CASSVERGPSYEQYF
DNA: TGTGCCAGCAGTGTGGAGCGGGGCCCCTCCTACGAGCAGTACTTC
size: NA
V: TRBV2
D: TRBD2
J: TRBJ2-7

CDR3: CSVEGQVGRELFF
DNA: TGCAGCGTTGAGGGGCAGGTGGGCAGGGAGCTGTTTTTT
size: NA
V: TRBV29-1
D: NA
J: TRBJ2-2

CDR3: CSARAPNYGYTF
DNA: TGCAGTGCTAGAGCGCCGAATTATGGCTACACCTTC
size: few
V: TRBV20-1
D: NA
J: TRBJ1-2

CDR3: CASSNGGGQETQYF
DNA: TGTGCCAGCAGCAACGGGGGGGGGCAAGAGACCCAGTACTTC
size: NA
V: TRBV6-6
D: TRBD2
J: TRBJ2-5

CDR3: CASRLLTGQTSYNEQFF
DNA: TGTGCCAGCCGACTTTTGACAGGGCAAACCTCCTACAACGAGCAGTTCTTC
size: few
V: TRBV28
D: TRBD1
J: TRBJ2-1

CDR3: CASSSASGSSYNEQFF
DNA: TGTGCCAGCAGTTCTGCTAGCGGGAGCTCCTACAATGAGCAGTTCTTC
size: NA
V: TRBV27
D: TRBD2
J: TRBJ2-1

CDR3: CASSPYRTGTEAFF
DNA: TGTGCCAGCAGCCCCTACCGCACAGGCACTGAAGCTTTCTTT
size: NA
V: TRBV11-1
D: NA
J: TRBJ1-1

CDR3: CASREGLRTDTQYF
DNA: TGTGCCAGCAGGGAGGGACTACGCACAGATACGCAGTATTTT
size: few
V: TRBV28
D: TRBD2
J: TRBJ2-3

CDR3: CASSQAGDQPQHF
DNA: TGCGCCAGCAGCCAAGCGGGGGATCAGCCCCAGCATTTT
size: few
V: TRBV4-1
D: NA
J: TRBJ1-5

CDR3: CSVPSYEQYF
DNA: TGCAGCGTGCCATCCTACGAGCAGTACTTC
size: NA
V: TRBV29-1
D: NA
J: TRBJ2-7

CDR3: CASSYERFHNEQYF
DNA: TGTGCCAGCAGCTACGAGAGGTTCCATAACGAGCAGTACTTC
size: once
V: TRBV27
D: NA
J: TRBJ2-7

CDR3: CASSLTTKQETQYF
DNA: TGTGCCAGCAGCCTGACGACAAAGCAAGAGACCCAGTACTTC
size: many
V: TRBV9
D: NA
J: TRBJ2-5

CDR3: CASSLEAGLAKNIQYF
DNA: TGTGCCAGCAGCTTAGAGGCAGGGCTGGCCAAAAACATTCAGTACTTC
size: NA
V: TRBV7-8
D: NA
J: TRBJ2-4

CDR3: CASTLAGDGYTF
DNA: TGTGCCAGCACCCTTGCAGGGGATGGCTACACCTTC
size: few
V: TRBV28
D: NA
J: TRBJ1-2

CDR3: CASSPQAGARNQPQHF
DNA: TGTGCCAGCAGTCCCCAGGCTGGGGCGCGCAATCAGCCCCAGCATTTT
size: NA
V: TRBV12-3/TRBV12-4
D: NA
J: TRBJ1-5

CDR3: CSVGPGLLYEQYF
DNA: TGCAGCGTGGGGCCGGGACTACTATACGAGCAGTACTTC
size: many
V: TRBV29-1
D: TRBD2
J: TRBJ2-7

CDR3: CSARVRVGEQYF
DNA: TGCAGTGCTAGAGTCAGGGTAGGAGAGCAGTACTTC
size: NA
V: TRBV20-1
D: NA
J: TRBJ2-7

CDR3: CASSPPDRRETQYF
DNA: TGTGCCAGCTCACCACCGGACAGGAGAGAGACCCAGTACTTC
size: NA
V: TRBV18
D: TRBD1
J: TRBJ2-5

CDR3: CSARELTSLDNEQFF
DNA: TGCAGTGCTAGAGAACTCACTAGTCTCGACAATGAGCAGTTCTTC
size: NA
V: TRBV20-1
D: NA
J: TRBJ2-1

CDR3: CASTEAGGTGANVLTF
DNA: TGCGCCAGCACCGAAGCTGGGGGGACTGGGGCCAACGTCCTGACTTTC
size: few
V: TRBV4-3
D: NA
J: TRBJ2-6

CDR3: CASRLGQGALDEQYF
DNA: TGTGCCAGCAGGCTCGGACAGGGGGCCCTCGACGAGCAGTACTTC
size: NA
V: TRBV7-9
D: TRBD1
J: TRBJ2-7

CDR3: CASSQQGALGYGYTF
DNA: TGCGCCAGCAGCCAGCAGGGAGCCCTAGGCTATGGCTACACCTTC
size: NA
V: TRBV4-1
D: NA
J: TRBJ1-2

CDR3: CSCRGRGKKNIQYF
DNA: TGTTCCTGTAGAGGACGAGGGAAAAAAAACATTCAGTACTTC
size: few
V: TRBV28
D: NA
J: TRBJ2-4

CDR3: CASSFRGGGAEAFF
DNA: TGTGCCAGCAGCTTTCGGGGAGGAGGCGCGGAAGCTTTCTTT
size: many
V: TRBV7-2
D: NA
J: TRBJ1-1

CDR3: CASSWGRIMREETQYF
DNA: TGCGCCAGCAGTTGGGGCCGAATCATGCGGGAAGAGACCCAGTACTTC
size: NA
V: TRBV5-1
D: NA
J: TRBJ2-5

CDR3: CASGNYEQYF
DNA: TGTGCCAGCGGAAACTACGAGCAGTACTTC
size: many
V: TRBV3-1
D: NA
J: TRBJ2-7

CDR3: CASSHSGRGDEQYF
DNA: TGTGCCAGCAGCCATAGCGGGAGAGGGGACGAGCAGTACTTC
size: NA
V: TRBV3-1
D: TRBD2
J: TRBJ2-7

CDR3: CSAAPPLGEPYEQYF
DNA: TGCAGTGCAGCCCCCCCCTTAGGGGAACCCTACGAGCAGTACTTC
size: few
V: TRBV20-1
D: NA
J: TRBJ2-7

CDR3: CASSQDVRGSYNEQFF
DNA: TGCGCCAGCAGCCAAGATGTCCGGGGAAGCTACAATGAGCAGTTCTTC
size: few
V: TRBV4-3
D: NA
J: TRBJ2-1

CDR3: CASTSWGNKADTQYF
DNA: TGTGCCAGCACCTCTTGGGGAAATAAGGCAGATACGCAGTATTTT
size: once
V: TRBV7-8
D: NA
J: TRBJ2-3

CDR3: CASSVAVDSPLHF
DNA: TGTGCCAGCAGCGTAGCAGTGGATTCACCCCTCCACTTT
size: few
V: TRBV9
D: NA
J: TRBJ1-6

CDR3: CASSSLAGGASSEQFF
DNA: TGTGCCAGCAGCTCCTTAGCGGGAGGAGCATCCAGTGAGCAGTTCTTC
size: NA
V: TRBV7-3
D: TRBD2
J: TRBJ2-1

CDR3: CSALGRQGSLNAEAFF
DNA: TGCAGCGCTCTCGGTAGACAGGGCAGTCTGAACGCTGAAGCTTTCTTT
size: NA
V: TRBV29-1
D: TRBD1
J: TRBJ1-1

CDR3: CASSYGTGSNEQFF
DNA: TGTGCCAGCAGTTACGGGACAGGGTCTAATGAGCAGTTCTTC
size: many
V: TRBV6-5
D: TRBD1
J: TRBJ2-1

CDR3: CSVESERSSYEQYF
DNA: TGCAGCGTTGAATCGGAGCGTAGCTCCTACGAGCAGTACTTC
size: NA
V: TRBV29-1
D: NA
J: TRBJ2-7

CDR3: CASTKQGYTYNEQFF
DNA: TGCGCCAGCACCAAACAGGGCTACACCTACAATGAGCAGTTCTTC
size: NA
V: TRBV5-1
D: NA
J: TRBJ2-1

CDR3: CASSQRRRTVGSYNEQFF
DNA: TGTGCCAGCAGCCAACGGAGGCGCACCGTAGGTTCCTACAATGAGCAGTTCTTC
size: few
V: TRBV3-1
D: NA
J: TRBJ2-1